The subject of this entry is one TCR beta chain. Its specificity is unknown. The source of the sample is a study of cytotoxic CD8 clonotypes in ibrutinib-treated CLL. Findings and caveats of the study: There were few public clonotypes, and on treatment they contracted or stayed stable.

Germline V gene data show CDR1 as SGDLS and CDR2 as YYNGEE. Trimming pared 2 bases from V and 0 bases from J, leaving 11 bases between. The CDR3 is 15 amino acids. The method was immunoSEQ multiplex PCR; TCRdb's version includes in-frame clones alone and lacks a portion of them. The sample contains approximately 190,000 clones, 60% to 80% of which appear only once. The clonotype originates from a human donor with chronic lymphocytic leukemia. Sequencing was performed on PBMCs, taken after 12 months of ibrutinib treatment. The rearrangement joins TRBV9 to TRBJ1-2; D is uncertain. The CDR3 here is CASSVHDQANYGYTF. The CDR3 nucleotides are TGTGCCAGCAGCGTGCACGACCAAGCTAACTATGGCTACACCTTC.